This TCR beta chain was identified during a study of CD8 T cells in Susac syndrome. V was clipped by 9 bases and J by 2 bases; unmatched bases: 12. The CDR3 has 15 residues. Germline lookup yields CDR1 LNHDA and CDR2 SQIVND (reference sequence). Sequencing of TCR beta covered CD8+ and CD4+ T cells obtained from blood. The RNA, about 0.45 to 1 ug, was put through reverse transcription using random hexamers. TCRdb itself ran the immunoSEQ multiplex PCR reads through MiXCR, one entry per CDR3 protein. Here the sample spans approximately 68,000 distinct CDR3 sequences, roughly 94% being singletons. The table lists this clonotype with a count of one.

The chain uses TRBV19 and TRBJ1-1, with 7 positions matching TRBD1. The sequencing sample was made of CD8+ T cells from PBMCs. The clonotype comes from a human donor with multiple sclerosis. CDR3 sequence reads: CASFPSHRGNTEAFF. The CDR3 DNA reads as TGTGCCAGCTTCCCCTCTCACAGGGGAAACACTGAAGCTTTCTTT.